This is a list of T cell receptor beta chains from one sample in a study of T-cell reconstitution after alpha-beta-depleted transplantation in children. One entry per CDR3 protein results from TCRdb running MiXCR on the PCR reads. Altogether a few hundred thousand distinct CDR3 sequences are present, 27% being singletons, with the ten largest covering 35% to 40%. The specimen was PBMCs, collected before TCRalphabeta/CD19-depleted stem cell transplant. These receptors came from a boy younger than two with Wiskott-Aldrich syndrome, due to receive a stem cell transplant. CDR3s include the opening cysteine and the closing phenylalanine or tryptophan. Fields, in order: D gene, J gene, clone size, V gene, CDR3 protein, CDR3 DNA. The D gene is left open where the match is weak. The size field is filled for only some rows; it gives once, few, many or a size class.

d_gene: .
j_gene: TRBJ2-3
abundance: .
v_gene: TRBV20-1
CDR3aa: CSARSREGTDTQYF
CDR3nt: TGCAGTGCTAGGTCGCGTGAAGGCACAGATACGCAGTATTTT

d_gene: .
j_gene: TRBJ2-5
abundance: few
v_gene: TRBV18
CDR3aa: CASSPLIETQYF
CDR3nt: TGTGCCAGCTCACCGCTGATCGAGACCCAGTACTTC

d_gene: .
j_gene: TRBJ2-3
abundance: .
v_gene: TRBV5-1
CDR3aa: CASSPETVQVRDTQYF
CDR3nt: TGCGCCAGCAGCCCAGAGACAGTCCAAGTCAGGGATACGCAGTATTTT

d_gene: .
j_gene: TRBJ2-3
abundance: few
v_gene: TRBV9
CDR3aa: CASSVGVGTDTQYF
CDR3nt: TGTGCCAGCAGCGTAGGGGTAGGGACAGATACGCAGTATTTT

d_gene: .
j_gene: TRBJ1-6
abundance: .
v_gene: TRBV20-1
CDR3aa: CSVRGPGSPLHF
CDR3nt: TGCAGTGTGCGGGGGCCTGGTTCACCCCTCCACTTT

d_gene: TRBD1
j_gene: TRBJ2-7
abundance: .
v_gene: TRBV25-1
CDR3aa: CASRGTGDTLSYEQYF
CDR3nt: TGTGCCAGCAGAGGGACAGGGGACACACTTTCCTACGAGCAGTACTTC

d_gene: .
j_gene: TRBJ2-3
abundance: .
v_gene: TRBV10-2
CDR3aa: CASSGPDSGTTDTQYF
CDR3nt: TGCGCCAGCAGTGGCCCGGATTCTGGAACCACAGATACGCAGTATTTT

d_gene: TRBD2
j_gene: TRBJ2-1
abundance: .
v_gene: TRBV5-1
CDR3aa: CASSFRGREGLLNEQFF
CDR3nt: TGCGCCAGCAGCTTTCGTGGGCGGGAGGGCCTATTGAATGAGCAGTTCTTC

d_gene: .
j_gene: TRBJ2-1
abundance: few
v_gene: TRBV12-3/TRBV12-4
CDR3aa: CASNKAGRDGNNEQFF
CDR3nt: TGTGCCAGCAATAAAGCAGGGCGGGACGGGAACAATGAGCAGTTCTTC

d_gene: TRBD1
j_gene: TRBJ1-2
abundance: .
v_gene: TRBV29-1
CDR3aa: CSVERDSGPNYGYTF
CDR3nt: TGCAGCGTTGAACGGGACAGCGGGCCTAACTATGGCTACACCTTC

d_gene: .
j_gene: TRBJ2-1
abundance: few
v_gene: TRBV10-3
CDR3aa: CAISESFNEQFF
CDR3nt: TGTGCCATCAGTGAGTCATTTAATGAGCAGTTCTTC

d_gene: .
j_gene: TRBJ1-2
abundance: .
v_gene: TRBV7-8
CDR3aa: CASSPRHRYGYTF
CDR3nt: TGTGCCAGCAGCCCCCGACACCGCTATGGCTACACCTTC

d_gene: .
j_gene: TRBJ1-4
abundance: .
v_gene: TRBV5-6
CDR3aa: CASISKPGTAGEKLFF
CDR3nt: TGTGCCAGCATCAGCAAACCAGGGACGGCGGGGGAAAAACTGTTTTTT

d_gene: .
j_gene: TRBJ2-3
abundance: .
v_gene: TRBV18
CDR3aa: CASSPATGKDTQYF
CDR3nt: TGTGCCAGCTCACCAGCTACGGGAAAAGATACGCAGTATTTT

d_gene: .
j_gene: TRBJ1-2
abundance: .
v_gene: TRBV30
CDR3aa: CASGLQVRYGYTF
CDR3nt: TGTGCCTCCGGACTGCAAGTTCGCTATGGCTACACCTTC

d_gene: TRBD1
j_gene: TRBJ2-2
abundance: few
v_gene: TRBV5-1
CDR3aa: CASSIRTGDTGELFF
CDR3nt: TGCGCCAGCAGCATTCGGACAGGAGACACCGGGGAGCTGTTTTTT

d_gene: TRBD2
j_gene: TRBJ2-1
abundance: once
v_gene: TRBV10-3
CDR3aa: CAIRVAGGTLIEQFF
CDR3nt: TGTGCCATCAGAGTAGCGGGAGGGACTTTGATTGAGCAGTTCTTC

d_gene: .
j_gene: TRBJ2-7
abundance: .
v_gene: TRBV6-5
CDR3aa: CASGSGARTYEQYF
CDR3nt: TGTGCCAGCGGTTCCGGGGCTCGTACCTACGAGCAGTACTTC

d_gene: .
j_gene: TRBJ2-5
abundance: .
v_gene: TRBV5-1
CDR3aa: CASSPVEWGPETQYF
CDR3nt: TGCGCCAGCAGCCCCGTCGAATGGGGACCAGAGACCCAGTACTTC

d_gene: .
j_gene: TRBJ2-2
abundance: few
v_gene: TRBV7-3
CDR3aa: CASSFGPNPGELFF
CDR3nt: TGTGCCAGCAGCTTCGGCCCAAACCCCGGGGAGCTGTTTTTT

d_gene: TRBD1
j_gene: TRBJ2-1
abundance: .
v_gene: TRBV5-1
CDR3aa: CASSFFLGQHNEQFF
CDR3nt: TGCGCCAGCAGCTTTTTCCTGGGACAGCACAATGAGCAGTTCTTC

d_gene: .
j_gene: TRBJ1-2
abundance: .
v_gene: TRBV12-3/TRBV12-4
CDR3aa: CASSLSSAGPLYGYTF
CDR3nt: TGTGCCAGCAGTTTAAGTTCGGCAGGACCCCTCTATGGCTACACCTTC

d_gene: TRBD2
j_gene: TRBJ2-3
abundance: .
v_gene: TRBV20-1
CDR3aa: CSAPTSRPVGSTDTQYF
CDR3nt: TGCAGTGCCCCGACTAGCCGACCGGTGGGTAGCACAGATACGCAGTATTTT

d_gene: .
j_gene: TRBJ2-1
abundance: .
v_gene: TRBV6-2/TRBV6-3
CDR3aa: CASSPFPAESSYNEQFF
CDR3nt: TGTGCCAGCAGTCCATTCCCAGCGGAGAGCTCCTACAATGAGCAGTTCTTC

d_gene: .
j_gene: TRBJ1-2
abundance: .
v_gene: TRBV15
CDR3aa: CATSRPDTNYGYTF
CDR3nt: TGTGCCACCAGCAGACCGGACACCAACTATGGCTACACCTTC

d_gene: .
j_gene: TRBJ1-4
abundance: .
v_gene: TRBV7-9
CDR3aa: CASSRTSGVNEKLFF
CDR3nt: TGTGCCAGCAGCCGAACCTCAGGGGTTAATGAAAAACTGTTTTTT

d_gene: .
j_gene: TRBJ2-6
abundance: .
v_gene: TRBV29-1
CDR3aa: CSVASGANVLTF
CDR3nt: TGCAGCGTCGCCTCTGGGGCCAACGTCCTGACTTTC

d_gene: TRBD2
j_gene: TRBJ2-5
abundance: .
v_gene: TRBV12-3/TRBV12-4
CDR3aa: CASSFPRTSGNETQYF
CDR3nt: TGTGCCAGCAGTTTTCCACGGACTAGCGGGAATGAGACCCAGTACTTC

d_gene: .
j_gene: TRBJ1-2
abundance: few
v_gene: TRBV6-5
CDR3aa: CASSSPTDRRGYTF
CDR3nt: TGTGCCAGCAGTTCCCCAACAGACAGACGCGGCTACACCTTC

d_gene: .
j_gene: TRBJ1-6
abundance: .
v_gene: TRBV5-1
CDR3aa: CASRLRVADNSHLHF
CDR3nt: TGCGCCAGCAGACTCAGGGTCGCGGATAATTCACACCTCCACTTT

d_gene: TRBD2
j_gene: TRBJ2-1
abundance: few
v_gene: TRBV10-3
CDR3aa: CAIRASGPNEQFF
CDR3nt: TGTGCCATCAGGGCTAGCGGGCCCAATGAGCAGTTCTTC